These 26 T cell receptor beta chains came from one sample sequenced in a study of cytomegalovirus exposure and HLA in healthy donors. PCR involved 60 Vbeta and 13 Jbeta primers. Profiled with immunoSEQ multiplex PCR; TCRdb holds only in-frame clones, not every one. The table has some 150,000 clones, roughly three quarters seen once. The sequenced sample was PBMCs. The receptors were sampled from a male donor in good health and CMV-seronegative.

This clone has more than one count but fewer than ten. The rearrangement uses TRBV19 and TRBJ1-5, with TRBD1 matching over 7 bases. There are 14 residues in the CDR3. V was pared by 7 bases and J by 3 bases, with 6 bases of the junction left unmatched. In germline, CDR1 is LNHDA, CDR2 SQIVND (reference sequence). The CDR3 region has the DNA TGTGCCAGTACGCCCGGGACAGACAATCAGCCCCAGCATTTT. Translation gives CASTPGTDNQPQHF.

This chain connects TRBV15 to TRBJ2-3; possible D gene TRBD2, 5 bases. This CDR3 contains 14 residues. Germline-derived CDR1 and CDR2 are LNHNV and YYDKDF (reference sequence). V lost 6 bases and J lost 3, with 13 bases in between. The CDR3 DNA reads TGTGCCACCAGTAACAAGGGAGAGACAGATACGCAGTATTTT. It specifies CATSNKGETDTQYF.

The chain combines TRBV6-5 with TRBJ2-7; D unclear. This CDR3 has 15 amino acids. Trimming left V 0 bases short and J 5 bases short, with 14 bases between. Germline V lookup: CDR1 MNHEY, CDR2 SVGAGI. CDR3 in amino acids: CASSYSSRQVNEQYF. DNA of the CDR3: TGTGCCAGCAGTTACTCCTCCAGGCAGGTGAACGAGCAGTACTTC.

Here the CDR3 reads CSVGGTGLNQPQHF. The CDR3, as DNA: TGCAGCGTCGGAGGGACAGGGCTAAATCAGCCCCAGCATTTT. The chain combines TRBV29-1 with TRBJ1-5; 9 nucleotides match TRBD1. J was trimmed by 4 bases and V by 6 bases; bases with no gene match: 7. Germline values: CDR1 SQVTM, CDR2 ANQGSEA. The CDR3 runs to 14 residues.

The chain couples TRBV6-1 to TRBJ1-2; 8 nucleotides line up with TRBD1. Germline V lookup: CDR1 MNHNS, CDR2 SASEGT. The ends lost 1 base at V and 4 bases at J; junction bases unmatched: 5. The CDR3 is made up of 15 amino acids. The CDR3 DNA reads as TGTGCCAGCAGTGAAGGGACAGGGACAATCTATGGCTACACCTTC. This codes for CASSEGTGTIYGYTF.

The genes are TRBV7-9 and TRBJ2-3, with D possibly TRBD2 on 5 matching bases. V was clipped by 5 bases and J by 3 bases, with 15 bases between them. Looked up from germline, CDR1 is SEHNR and CDR2 is FQNEAQ (reference sequence). The CDR3 consists of 15 residues. The CDR3 nucleotides are TGTGCCAGCAGCCGGACCCTAGAGGGTACAGATACGCAGTATTTT. This encodes CASSRTLEGTDTQYF.

This CDR3 reads CASSVDRRATNYGYTF. The CDR3 DNA reads TGTGCCAGCAGTGTTGACAGAAGAGCGACTAACTATGGCTACACCTTC. The gene calls are TRBV6-1 and TRBJ1-2; D is possibly TRBD1 (5 bases). Trimming removed 4 bases from V and 0 bases from J, with 15 bases in between. The CDR3 totals 16 residues. CDR1 is MNHNS, CDR2 SASEGT, per germline.

This clone has just one count. J is TRBJ2-2 and V is TRBV7-3, with 8 bases lining up with TRBD2. The junction had 6 bases not matched to a gene; V was cut back by 5 bases and J by 4 bases. This CDR3 region has 15 residues. Germline-derived CDR1 and CDR2 are SGHTA and FQGTGA. CDR3 sequence (DNA): TGTGCCAGCAGCCGAGCGGGGGCCGGCACCGGGGAGCTGTTTTTT. It encodes CASSRAGAGTGELFF.

J is TRBJ2-7 and V is TRBV19; TRBD1 matches 9 bases. The CDR3 consists of 16 residues. Unmatched junction bases numbered 11, after V lost 6 bases and J lost 2 bases. The germline CDR1 and CDR2 sequences are LNHDA and SQIVND (reference sequence). The CDR3 here is CASRERGDRATYEQYF. The CDR3 nucleotides are TGTGCCAGTAGGGAACGGGGGGACAGGGCAACCTACGAGCAGTACTTC.

The genes are TRBV30 and TRBJ1-1; TRBD1 aligns across 8 bases. The CDR3 length is 13 residues. Germline assignment: CDR1 GTSNPN and CDR2 SVGIG (reference sequence). J lost 4 bases, V lost 2 bases, and 3 bases had no gene match. CDR3 region: CAWSWTGFTEAFF. The CDR3 DNA reads TGTGCCTGGAGTTGGACAGGGTTCACTGAAGCTTTCTTT.

This chain joins TRBV18 and TRBJ2-7; 8 positions match TRBD1. The CDR3 loop spans 16 amino acids. Losses at the gene ends were 4 bases for V and 5 bases for J; bases not matched to a gene: 13. Per germline, CDR1 KGHSH and CDR2 LQKENI. The CDR3 nucleotides are TGTGCCAGCTCACAGAAGCGTGGACAGGGTAGGGACGAGCAGTACTTC. This gives the protein CASSQKRGQGRDEQYF.

The rearrangement uses TRBV18 and TRBJ1-2; 8 bases match TRBD1. The CDR3 sequence is 17 residues long. Germline lookup yields CDR1 KGHSH and CDR2 LQKENI. The V gene end was trimmed by 0 bases and the J gene end by 4 bases; junction bases not matched to a gene: 10. CDR3 region: CASSPPTAGGGSYGYTF. The CDR3 DNA reads as TGTGCCAGCTCACCACCGACTGCAGGGGGCGGGAGCTATGGCTACACCTTC. Full variable domain (missing parts from reference TRBV18 and TRBJ1-2): NAGVMQNPRHLVRRRGQEARLRCSPMKGHSHVYWYRQLPEEGLKFMVYLQKENIIDESGMPKERFSAEFPKEGPSILRIQQVVRGDSAAYFCASSPPTAGGGSYGYTFGSGTRLTVV.

Here the CDR3 DNA reads TGTGCCAGCAGCGTACAGGGGAATGAAGAGACCCAGTACTTC. Translation gives CASSVQGNEETQYF. The chain recombines TRBV9 with TRBJ2-5; possible D gene TRBD1, 6 bases. Per the germline V gene, CDR1 is SGDLS and CDR2 is YYNGEE. The CDR3 is 14 amino acids. Between the trimmed V and J ends, which lost 1 base and 3 bases, there was a span of 10 bases. Full variable domain (rest looked up from reference TRBV9 and TRBJ2-5): DSGVTQTPKHLITATGQRVTLRCSPRSGDLSVYWYQQSLDQGLQFLIQYYNGEERAKGNILERFSAQQFPDLHSELNLSSLELGDSALYFCASSVQGNEETQYFGPGTRLLVL.

The V call is TRBV9, the J call TRBJ1-1, with 8 positions matching TRBD1. Germline assignment: CDR1 SGDLS and CDR2 YYNGEE. V shed 4 bases, J shed 3 bases, and the junction held 2 bases outside the gene matches. The CDR3 has 13 residues. As DNA, the CDR3 is TGTGCCAGCAGCCCGGACAGGGACACTGAAGCTTTCTTT. Translating gives CASSPDRDTEAFF. Full variable domain (missing parts from reference TRBV9 and TRBJ1-1): DSGVTQTPKHLITATGQRVTLRCSPRSGDLSVYWYQQSLDQGLQFLIQYYNGEERAKGNILERFSAQQFPDLHSELNLSSLELGDSALYFCASSPDRDTEAFFGQGTRLTVV.

V is TRBV5-6 and J is TRBJ1-2; 7 bases map to TRBD1. Germline V gives CDR1 SGHDT, CDR2 YYEEEE. V gave up 4 bases and J gave up 3 bases; unmatched junction bases: 9. CDR3 size: 15 residues. CDR3 region: CASSRTDRSDYGYTF. For the CDR3, the DNA is TGTGCCAGCAGCCGGACGGACAGGTCGGACTATGGCTACACCTTC.

This chain connects TRBV27 to TRBJ1-1; 9 bases agree with TRBD1. Trimming removed 2 bases from V and 9 bases from J; junction bases left unmatched: 7. The CDR3 has 14 amino acids. From germline, CDR1 is MNHEY and CDR2 SMNVEV (reference sequence). This CDR3 is CASSLKIGQGKAFF. The CDR3 DNA sequence: TGTGCCAGCAGTTTAAAAATCGGACAGGGGAAAGCTTTCTTT.

The chain has TRBV25-1 and TRBJ1-2; TRBD1 agrees at 9 bases. With V trimmed by 5 bases and J by 2 bases, 6 bases remained unmatched. This CDR3 spans 15 amino acids. From germline, CDR1 is MGHDK and CDR2 SYGVNS. Here the CDR3 reads CASSLTGGSNYGYTF. The CDR3 DNA follows: TGTGCCAGCAGTTTAACAGGGGGCTCAAACTATGGCTACACCTTC.

The chain joins TRBV5-1 to TRBJ2-1; 8 positions agree with TRBD2. The V and J ends lost 3 bases and 3 bases, in that order; junction bases with no gene match: 11. This CDR3 comprises 17 residues. Germline assignment: CDR1 SGHRS and CDR2 YFSETQ. In DNA form, the CDR3 reads TGCGCCAGCAGCTCACGGGGGAGCGGGGGACACTACAATGAGCAGTTCTTC. Amino acids: CASSSRGSGGHYNEQFF.

CDR3 in DNA: TGTGCCAGCAGCGTAGGCGGGGCCCTGAGCTATGGCTACACCTTC. It specifies CASSVGGALSYGYTF. The chain uses TRBV9 and TRBJ1-2, with TRBD1 as a possible D gene (5 bases). This CDR3 is built from 15 residues. V was cut by 0 bases and J by 4 bases, with 13 bases left in between. CDR1 and CDR2 from the germline V gene are SGDLS and YYNGEE.

This clone is a singleton in its sample. This rearrangement joins TRBV5-4 to TRBJ1-2; no clear D. The V end was cut by 0 bases, the J end by 3 bases, with 6 bases between. In germline, CDR1 is SGHNT, CDR2 YYREEE (reference sequence). The CDR3 is made up of 13 amino acids. The CDR3 DNA reads as TGTGCCAGCAGCTTGGCCGCAGACTATGGCTACACCTTC. Encoded protein: CASSLAADYGYTF.

This chain joins TRBV5-1 and TRBJ1-1; D remains ambiguous. V lost 4 bases and J lost 4, with 8 bases in between. This CDR3 comprises 12 residues. The V gene's germline CDR1 is SGHRS and CDR2 YFSETQ. The CDR3 sequence: CASSREGTEAFF. The DNA for the CDR3 is TGCGCCAGCAGCAGGGAGGGCACTGAAGCTTTCTTT. The variable domain in full, completed from reference TRBV5-1 and TRBJ1-1, reads KAGVTQTPRYLIKTRGQQVTLSCSPISGHRSVSWYQQTPGQGLQFLFEYFSETQRNKGNFPGRFSGRQFSNSRSEMNVSTLELGDSALYLCASSREGTEAFFGQGTRLTVV.

The CDR3 reads CASSIQGGGQPQHF. The CDR3 DNA follows: TGTGCCAGTAGTATCCAGGGAGGCGGTCAGCCCCAGCATTTT. The chain joins TRBV19 to TRBJ1-5, with D perhaps TRBD1 (5 bases). V lost 3 bases, J lost 6 bases, and 12 bases lay in between. Germline V CDR1 and CDR2: LNHDA, SQIVND (reference sequence). The CDR3 is 14 amino acids.

This rearrangement joins TRBV4-3 to TRBJ2-2, with D possibly matching TRBD1 (7 bases). V dropped 0 bases and J dropped 5 bases, with 13 bases sitting between them. Germline V lookup: CDR1 LGHNA, CDR2 YSLEER. This CDR3 spans 16 amino acids. The CDR3 DNA follows: TGCGCCAGCAGCCAAGAAAAGACAGGGAGGACCGGGGAGCTGTTTTTT. Its protein is CASSQEKTGRTGELFF.

The chain uses TRBV7-9 and TRBJ1-1; D is uncertain. The CDR3 covers 15 residues. V lost 1 base to trimming and J lost 2 bases, with 11 bases between them. The germline CDR1 and CDR2 sequences are SEHNR and FQNEAQ (reference sequence). The CDR3 reads CASSLEGSGNTEAFF. In nucleotides, the CDR3 is TGTGCCAGCAGCTTAGAAGGTTCAGGTAACACTGAAGCTTTCTTT.

The chain joins TRBV6-1 to TRBJ1-2; a possible D gene is TRBD1 (6 bases). The CDR3 has 16 residues. CDR1 MNHNS and CDR2 SASEGT come from the germline V gene. Trimming left V 4 bases short and J 3 bases short, with 18 bases between. This chain's CDR3 is CASSGAGGRSDYGYTF. The CDR3, as DNA: TGTGCCAGCAGTGGCGCCGGGGGGCGATCCGACTATGGCTACACCTTC.

V and J are TRBV18 and TRBJ2-7, with 8 bases that match TRBD2. The CDR3 sequence is 12 residues long. The V and J ends lost 3 bases and 10 bases, in that order; junction bases with no gene match: 5. CDR1 KGHSH and CDR2 LQKENI come from the germline V gene. The CDR3 sequence is CASSPSGEDQYF. Here the CDR3 DNA reads TGTGCCAGCTCACCTAGCGGGGAAGATCAGTACTTC.